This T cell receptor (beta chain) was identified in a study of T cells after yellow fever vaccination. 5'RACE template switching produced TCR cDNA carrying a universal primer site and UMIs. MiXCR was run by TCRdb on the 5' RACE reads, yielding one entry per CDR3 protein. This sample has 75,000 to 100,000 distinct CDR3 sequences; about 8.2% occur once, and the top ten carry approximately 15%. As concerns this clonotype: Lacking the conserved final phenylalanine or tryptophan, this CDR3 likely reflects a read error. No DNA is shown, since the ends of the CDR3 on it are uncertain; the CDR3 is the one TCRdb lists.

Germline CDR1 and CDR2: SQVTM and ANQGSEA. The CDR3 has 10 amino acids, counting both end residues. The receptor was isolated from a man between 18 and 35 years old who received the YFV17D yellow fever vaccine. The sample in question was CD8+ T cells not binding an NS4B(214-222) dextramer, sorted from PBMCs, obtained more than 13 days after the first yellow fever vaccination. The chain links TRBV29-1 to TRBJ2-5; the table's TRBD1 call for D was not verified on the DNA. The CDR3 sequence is CSVGDREGSL.